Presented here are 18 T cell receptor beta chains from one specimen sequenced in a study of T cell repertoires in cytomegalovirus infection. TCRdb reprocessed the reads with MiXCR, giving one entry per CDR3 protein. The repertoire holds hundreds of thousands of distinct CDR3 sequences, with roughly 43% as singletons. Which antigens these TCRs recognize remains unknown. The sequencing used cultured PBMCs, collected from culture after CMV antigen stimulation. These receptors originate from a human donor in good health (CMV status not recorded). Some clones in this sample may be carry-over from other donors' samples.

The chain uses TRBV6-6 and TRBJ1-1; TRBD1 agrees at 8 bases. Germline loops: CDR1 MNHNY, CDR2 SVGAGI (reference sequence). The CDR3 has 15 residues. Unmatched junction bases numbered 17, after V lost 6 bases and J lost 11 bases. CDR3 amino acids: CASSPLVQGANGAFF. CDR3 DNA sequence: TGTGCCAGCAGCCCTCTCGTCCAGGGGGCGAATGGGGCTTTCTTT.

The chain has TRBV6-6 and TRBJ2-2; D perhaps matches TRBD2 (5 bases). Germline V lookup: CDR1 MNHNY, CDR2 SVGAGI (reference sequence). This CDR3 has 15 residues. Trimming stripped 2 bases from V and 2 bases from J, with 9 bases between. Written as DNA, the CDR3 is TGTGCCAGCAGTTACCCGGGGAAAAACACCGGGGAGCTGTTTTTT. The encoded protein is CASSYPGKNTGELFF.

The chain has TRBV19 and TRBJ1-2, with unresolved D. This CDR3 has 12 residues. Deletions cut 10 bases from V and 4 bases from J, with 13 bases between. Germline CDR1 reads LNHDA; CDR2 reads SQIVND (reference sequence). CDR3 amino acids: CATTISGYGYTF. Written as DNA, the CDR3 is TGTGCCACCACGATTTCTGGCTATGGCTACACCTTC.

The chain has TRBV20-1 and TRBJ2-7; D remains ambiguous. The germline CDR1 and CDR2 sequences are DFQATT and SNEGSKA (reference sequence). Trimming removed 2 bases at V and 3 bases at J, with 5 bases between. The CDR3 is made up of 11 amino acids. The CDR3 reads CSARTGYEQYF. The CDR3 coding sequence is TGCAGTGCTAGAACGGGCTACGAGCAGTACTTC.

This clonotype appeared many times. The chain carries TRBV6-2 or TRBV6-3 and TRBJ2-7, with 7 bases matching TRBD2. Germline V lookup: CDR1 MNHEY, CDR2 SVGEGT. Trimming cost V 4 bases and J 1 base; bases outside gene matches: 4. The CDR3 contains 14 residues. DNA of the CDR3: TGTGCCAGCAGTTCTAGCGGAACTTCCTACGAGCAGTACTTC. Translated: CASSSSGTSYEQYF.

CDR3 loop: CASSSAEDEQYF. CDR3 coding DNA: TGTGCCAGCAGTTCAGCGGAAGACGAGCAGTACTTC. The chain carries TRBV6-2 or TRBV6-3 and TRBJ2-7; tentative D call: TRBD2 (5 bases). The CDR3 length is 12 residues. The V gene's germline CDR1 is MNHEY and CDR2 SVGEGT. V dropped 4 bases and J dropped 5 bases, with 9 bases sitting between them.

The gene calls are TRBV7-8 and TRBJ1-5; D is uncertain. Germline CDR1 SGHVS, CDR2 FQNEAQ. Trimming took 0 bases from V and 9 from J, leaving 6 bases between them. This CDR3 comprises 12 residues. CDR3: CASSLALGPQHF. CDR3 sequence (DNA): TGTGCCAGCAGCTTAGCCCTGGGGCCCCAGCATTTT.

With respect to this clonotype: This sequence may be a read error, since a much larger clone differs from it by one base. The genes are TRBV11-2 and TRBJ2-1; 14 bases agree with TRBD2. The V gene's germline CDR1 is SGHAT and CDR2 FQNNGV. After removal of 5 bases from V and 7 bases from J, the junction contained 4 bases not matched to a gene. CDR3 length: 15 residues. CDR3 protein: CASSLWTSGRNEQFF. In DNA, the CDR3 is TGTGCCAGCAGCCTCTGGACTAGCGGGAGGAATGAGCAGTTCTTC.

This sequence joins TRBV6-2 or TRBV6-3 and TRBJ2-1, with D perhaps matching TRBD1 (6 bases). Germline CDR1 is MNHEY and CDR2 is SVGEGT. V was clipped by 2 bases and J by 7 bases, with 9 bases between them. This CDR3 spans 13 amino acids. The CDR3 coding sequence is TGTGCCAGCAGTTACCAGGGGTCGAATGAGCAGTTCTTC. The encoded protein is CASSYQGSNEQFF.

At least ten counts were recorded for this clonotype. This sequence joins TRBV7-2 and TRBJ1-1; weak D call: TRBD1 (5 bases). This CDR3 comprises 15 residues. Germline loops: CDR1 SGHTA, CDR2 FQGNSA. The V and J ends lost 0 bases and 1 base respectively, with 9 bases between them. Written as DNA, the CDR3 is TGTGCCAGCAGCTTAGCCGGGACCGCGAACACTGAAGCTTTCTTT. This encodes CASSLAGTANTEAFF.

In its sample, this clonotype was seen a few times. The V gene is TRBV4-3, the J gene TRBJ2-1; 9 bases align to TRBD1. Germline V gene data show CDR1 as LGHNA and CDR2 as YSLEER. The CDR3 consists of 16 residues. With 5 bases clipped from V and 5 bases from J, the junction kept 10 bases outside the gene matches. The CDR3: CASSSQPGQGNNEQFF. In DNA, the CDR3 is TGCGCCAGCAGCTCCCAACCGGGACAGGGAAACAATGAGCAGTTCTTC.

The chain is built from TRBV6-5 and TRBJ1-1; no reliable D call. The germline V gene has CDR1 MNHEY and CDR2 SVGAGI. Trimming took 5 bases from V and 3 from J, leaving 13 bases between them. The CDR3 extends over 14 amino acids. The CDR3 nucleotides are TGTGCCAGCAGTCGCCACGGGGAGTACACTGAAGCTTTCTTT. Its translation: CASSRHGEYTEAFF.

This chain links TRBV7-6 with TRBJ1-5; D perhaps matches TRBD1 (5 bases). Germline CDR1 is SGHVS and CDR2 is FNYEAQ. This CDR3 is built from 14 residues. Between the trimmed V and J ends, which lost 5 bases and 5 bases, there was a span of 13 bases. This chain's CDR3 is CASSPSGRDQPQHF. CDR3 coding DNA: TGTGCCAGCAGCCCTTCGGGCAGGGATCAGCCCCAGCATTTT.

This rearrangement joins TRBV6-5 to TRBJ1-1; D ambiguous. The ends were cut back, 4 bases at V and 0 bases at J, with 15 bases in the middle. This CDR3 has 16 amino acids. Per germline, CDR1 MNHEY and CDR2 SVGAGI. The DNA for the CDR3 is TGTGCCAGCAGTTCCTCCCGACACGTACTGAACACTGAAGCTTTCTTT. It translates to CASSSSRHVLNTEAFF.

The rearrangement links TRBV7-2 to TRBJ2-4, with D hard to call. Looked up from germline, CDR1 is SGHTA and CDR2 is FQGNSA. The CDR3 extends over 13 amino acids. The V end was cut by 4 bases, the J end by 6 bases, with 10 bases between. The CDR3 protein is CASSSGPRNIQYF. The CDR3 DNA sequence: TGTGCCAGCAGCTCCGGCCCCAGAAACATTCAGTACTTC.

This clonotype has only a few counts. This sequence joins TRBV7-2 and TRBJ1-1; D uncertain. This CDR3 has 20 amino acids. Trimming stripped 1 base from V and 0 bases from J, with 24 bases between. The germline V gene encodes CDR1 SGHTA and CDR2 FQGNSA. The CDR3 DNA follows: TGTGCCAGCAGCTTAGAGGGTTCCCTTTTCTACAGAATGATGAACACTGAAGCTTTCTTT. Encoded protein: CASSLEGSLFYRMMNTEAFF. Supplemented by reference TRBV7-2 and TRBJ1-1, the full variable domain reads GAGVSQSPSNKVTEKGKDVELRCDPISGHTALYWYRQSLGQGLEFLIYFQGNSAPDKSGLPSDRFSAERTGGSVSTLTIQRTQQEDSAVYLCASSLEGSLFYRMMNTEAFFGQGTRLTVV.

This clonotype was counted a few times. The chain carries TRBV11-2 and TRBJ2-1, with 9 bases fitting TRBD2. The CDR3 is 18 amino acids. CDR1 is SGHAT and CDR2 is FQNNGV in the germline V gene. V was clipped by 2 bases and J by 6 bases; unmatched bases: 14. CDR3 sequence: CASSLTRPLAGRTNEQFF. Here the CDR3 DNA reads TGTGCCAGCAGCTTAACCCGACCTCTAGCGGGGAGAACCAATGAGCAGTTCTTC. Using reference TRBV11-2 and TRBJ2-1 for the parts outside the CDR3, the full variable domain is EAGVAQSPRYKIIEKRQSVAFWCNPISGHATLYWYQQILGQGPKLLIQFQNNGVVDDSQLPKDRFSAERLKGVDSTLKIQPAKLEDSAVYLCASSLTRPLAGRTNEQFFGPGTRLTVL.

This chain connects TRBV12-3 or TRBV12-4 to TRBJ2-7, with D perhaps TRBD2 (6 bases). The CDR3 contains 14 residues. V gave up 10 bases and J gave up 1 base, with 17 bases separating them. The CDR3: CATMVGAGSYEQYF. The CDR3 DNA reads TGTGCCACCATGGTCGGGGCGGGGTCCTACGAGCAGTACTTC.